Below, one T cell receptor (beta chain) is given with its context. This clone appeared a single time. The clone's antigen remains unknown. Per-base quality was not reported, and no clone a single base away is much larger than it. The sample is drawn from a study of OX40 agonist ivuxolimab in advanced cancers. The study in broad terms: Ivuxolimab, which targeted the costimulatory receptor OX40 (CD134), was an agonistic, fully human IgG2 monoclonal antibody. Intravenous ivuxolimab was administered to patients every 2 weeks at six dose levels: 0.01, 0.1, 0.3, 1.5, 3 and 10 mg/kg. Of the approximately 54 dose-escalation patients, hepatocellular carcinoma was present in 19, melanoma in about 15, renal cell carcinoma in 9 and head and neck cancer in 9. A male proportion of almost 85% and a mean age of 60 years, ranging from roughly 23 to 85, were recorded for the dose-escalation cohort. Patients were allowed to have had prior anti-PD-1, anti-PD-L1 or anti-CTLA-4 therapy, and approximately 39% of the dose-escalation patients had been treated with checkpoint inhibitors. Partial responses occurred in three dose-escalation patients: two with cutaneous melanoma and one with hepatocellular carcinoma. Peripheral TCRbeta sequencing aimed to test whether ivuxolimab altered TCR sequence diversity and caused clonal T-cell expansion. The paper describes the monotherapy dose-escalation part (N of about 52 patients) of the phase I trial of ivuxolimab. Results and caveats for the whole study, not just this receptor: In the 0.1-3.0 mg/kg groups, partial responders had among the lowest normalized peripheral clonal expansion, particularly in CD8+ T cells. The antigen specificity of the peripheral T cells that underwent clonal expansion was not determined. After ivuxolimab, expanded clones were on average more numerous among CD8+ T cells than among CD4+ T cells. Low levels of normalized T-cell clonal expansion were also shown by some nonresponding patients. At doses of 0.1 to 3.0 mg/kg, clonal expansion of both CD4+ and CD8+ T cells in blood was seen between baseline and week 6.

For sequencing of the TCRbeta CDR3 region, genomic DNA was extracted from the sorted cells. The immunoSEQ Assay was used for sequencing of TCRbeta CDR3 regions. TCRdb re-hosts the immuneACCESS table, in-frame sequences only. Its copies lack some clones; in the studies checked, an unresolved V gene accounts for under half of them, and the cause for the rest is not known. In this sample the table shows about 76,000 clones, about 88% of which occur a single time. About 0.2% of the sample is held by the ten biggest clonotypes. Patients with autoimmune disease history or receiving systemic immunosuppression were excluded from the trial. Peripheral blood for TCR sequencing was drawn from every dose cohort at baseline, at cycle 4 day 1 and at cycle 7 day 1. The samples were taken from a phase I, first-in-human, multicenter, open-label dose-escalation trial of ivuxolimab. Adults with locally advanced or metastatic melanoma, renal cell carcinoma, hepatocellular carcinoma or head and neck squamous cell carcinoma were enrolled in the trial. Before TCR sequencing, CD4+ and CD8+ T cells were separately sorted from peripheral blood.

For CDR1 and CDR2, the germline V gene (reference sequence) lists LNHDA and SQIVND. The CDR3 sequence holds 15 residues, the cysteine and phenylalanine included. Here the CDR3 DNA is all that survives: 45 bases in frame from base 1. V and J are truncated by 3 bases and 0 bases respectively, leaving an intervening sequence of 9 bases. Material: CD4+ or CD8+ T cells sorted from blood, obtained in a trial of the OX40 agonist ivuxolimab. This sequence uses TRBV19 and TRBJ1-5; the D gene is unclear. The TCR sequence derives from an adult with an advanced solid tumor such as melanoma, head and neck, liver or kidney cancer. The nucleotides are TGTGCCAGTAGTATGGAAGGTGTTAGCAATCAGCCCCAGCATTTT. Its coded protein is CASSMEGVSNQPQHF.